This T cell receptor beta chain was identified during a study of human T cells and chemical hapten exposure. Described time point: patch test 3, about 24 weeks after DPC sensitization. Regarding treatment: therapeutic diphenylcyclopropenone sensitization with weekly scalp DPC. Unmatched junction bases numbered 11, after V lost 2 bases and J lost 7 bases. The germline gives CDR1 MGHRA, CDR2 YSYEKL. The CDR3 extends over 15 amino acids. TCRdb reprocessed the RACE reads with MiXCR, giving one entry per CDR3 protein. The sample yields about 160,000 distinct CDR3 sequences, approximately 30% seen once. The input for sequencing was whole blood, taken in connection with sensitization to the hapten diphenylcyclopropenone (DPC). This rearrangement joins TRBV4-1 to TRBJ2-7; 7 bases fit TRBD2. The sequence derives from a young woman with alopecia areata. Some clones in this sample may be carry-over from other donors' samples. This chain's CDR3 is CASSQLVGRVWEQYF. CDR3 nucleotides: TGCGCCAGCAGCCAACTCGTAGGGAGGGTCTGGGAGCAGTACTTC.